This section outlines one TCR beta chain sequence together with its context. The antigen this receptor binds is unknown. No base-level quality is on record; no much larger clone is a single base apart. Patients with uncontrolled infections, other autoimmune diseases, pregnancy or lactation were excluded. Clinical symptoms, serum thyroxine and TRAb, thyroid ultrasound, and orbital computed tomography formed the basis for the diagnoses. Total RNA was extracted with Trizol reagent, and quality was checked on an Agilent 2100 Bioanalyzer. These data belong to a study of T cells in Graves' hyperthyroidism and ophthalmopathy (dated by TCRdb to the late 2010s). For the study in its entirety: TCR V-J signatures able to tell the groups apart were searched for in a discovery cohort of 90 to 100 patients, of whom over 40 had Graves' ophthalmopathy and 55 to 65 had stable Graves' hyperthyroidism. Prospective prediction of ophthalmopathy was tested in an independent validation cohort consisting of 18 hyperthyroidism patients and over 15 patients who later progressed to ophthalmopathy. For training and testing, the 100 patients in the discovery cohort were randomly divided in a 7:3 ratio. In addition, the study compared T-cell repertoires in thyroid tissue and in blood from over 5 Graves' hyperthyroidism patients. After sampling, hyperthyroidism patients received methimazole starting at 30 mg daily, and ophthalmopathy patients received high-dose intravenous methylprednisolone. According to the paper, TCR Vbeta CDR3 sequencing was carried out on about 140 peripheral blood samples, which came from some 41 ophthalmopathy, 80 or so hyperthyroidism and about 17 progressor patients. Findings and caveats that apply to the study as a whole: Sample size was not statistically predetermined, and investigators were not blinded to group allocation. In validation, progression to ophthalmopathy was predicted by the model with 55% to 71% sensitivity and 72% to 80% specificity, a median of about 6.8 months before onset. Most expanded thyroid clonotypes (frequency above 0.001) were also found in blood, which suggests that blood repertoires may mirror thyroid immune responses. In cross-validation, a model built on a 13 V-J signature told ophthalmopathy apart from stable hyperthyroidism with under 90% sensitivity and around 83% specificity, and in testing the same model reached 80%/75%.

The TCR beta CDR3 regions were amplified from the RNA transcripts. For the first round of RT-PCR on the TCR CDR3, the HTBI primer set was used together with the Qiagen OneStep RT-PCR kit. Libraries were constructed in a second round of multiplex PCR, after which size selection and purification were performed. Libraries were sequenced paired-end with 100 bp reads on an Illumina HiSeq2000. The original pipeline was this. SOAPnuke was used to process the raw data, throwing out any read that contained adapters or uncalled bases, had a mean Phred below 15, or lacked an exact constant-primer or identifier match. COPE v1.2.5 was used to merge the high-quality paired reads, and each unique nucleotide sequence was defined as a clonotype. Clonotypes were aligned to IMGT TRBV, TRBD and TRBJ reference segments using MiTCR v1.1. Only V-J combinations with frequency above 0.0001, covering roughly 99% of repertoires, were analysed. The TCS score was defined as F50 (clonal expansion) divided by E x V (chaos), with BLOSUM62-based TCRdist calculated between CDR3 peptides within each V-J. Welch's t-statistics and random forest reduced around 510 V-J features to some 14, which were used in a naive Bayes classifier (R e1071). The Morisita-Horn index was used to measure how similar the thyroid and blood repertoires were. Clones were called with MiXCR by TCRdb after fastp trimmed the public reads at Q25, and only in-frame beta chains were retained. Each record represents a unique CDR3 protein, reported with the most common genes and DNA among its rows. The V and J calls were determined by TCRdb, not by the authors. This sample comprises about 640,000 distinct CDR3 sequences, 45% of them detected only once. Approximately 7.2% of the sample rests with the top ten.

This TCR was recovered from an adult man with Graves' disease, either hyperthyroidism or ophthalmopathy (not recorded which). The sequenced sample was peripheral blood or thyroid tissue (not recorded which).

The DNA sequence is TGTGCCATCAGTGAGTCGCGCGGGGTGGCTCAGCCCCAGCATTTT. This yields the protein CAISESRGVAQPQHF. The rearrangement combines TRBV10-3 with TRBJ1-5, with the D gene call left open. Counted from cysteine to phenylalanine, this CDR3 has 15 amino acids. Here the CDR3 DNA is all that survives: 45 bases in frame from base 1. A distance of 12 bases separates the germline ends of V and J, which lose 0 bases and 6 bases respectively. From a lookup of the germline V gene, CDR1 and CDR2 are ENHRY and SYGVKD.